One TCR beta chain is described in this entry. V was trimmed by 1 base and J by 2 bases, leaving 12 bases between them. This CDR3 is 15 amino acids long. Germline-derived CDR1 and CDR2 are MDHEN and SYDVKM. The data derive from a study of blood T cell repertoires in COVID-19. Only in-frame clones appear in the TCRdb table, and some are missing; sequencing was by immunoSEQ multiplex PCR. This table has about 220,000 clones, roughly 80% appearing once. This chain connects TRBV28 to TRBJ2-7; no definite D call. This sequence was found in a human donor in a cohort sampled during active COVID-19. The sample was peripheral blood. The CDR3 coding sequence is TGTGCCAGCAGTTTATACCTAGTAGGTACCTACGAGCAGTACTTC. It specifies CASSLYLVGTYEQYF.